The rows below give T cell receptor beta chains drawn from one sample of a study of OX40 agonist ivuxolimab in advanced cancers. Sequenced by immunoSEQ multiplex PCR; TCRdb stores in-frame clones only, minus some. Of 85,000 to 90,000 clones detected, approximately 85% appear once; the ten largest clones hold 0.2% to 0.25%. The material sequenced was CD4+ or CD8+ T cells sorted from blood, taken in a trial of the OX40 agonist ivuxolimab. These receptors all come from an adult with an advanced solid tumor such as melanoma, head and neck, liver or kidney cancer. CDR3s include the opening cysteine and the closing phenylalanine or tryptophan. Fields, in order: CDR3 DNA, CDR3 protein, V gene, J gene, D gene, clone size. A D gene is named only where the DNA matches it firmly. Clone size is given for some rows only: seen once, a few or many times, or a class if the clone is expanded.

CDR3 DNA: TGCAGCGTTGGGACGCTGTATGTAACCTACAATGAGCAGTTCTTC
CDR3 protein: CSVGTLYVTYNEQFF
V gene: TRBV29-1
J gene: TRBJ2-1
D gene: -
clone size: -

CDR3 DNA: TGTGCCAGCAGTTTGAACAGGATGAATGGCTACACCTTC
CDR3 protein: CASSLNRMNGYTF
V gene: TRBV28
J gene: TRBJ1-2
D gene: -
clone size: -

CDR3 DNA: TGTGCCGGATGCTTGGCGGGATGGACTGAAGCTTTCTTT
CDR3 protein: CAGCLAGWTEAFF
V gene: TRBV11-2
J gene: TRBJ1-1
D gene: -
clone size: few

CDR3 DNA: TGCAGCGTGAATCGGGATGAGGGGCAGTTCTTC
CDR3 protein: CSVNRDEGQFF
V gene: TRBV29-1
J gene: TRBJ2-1
D gene: -
clone size: -

CDR3 DNA: TGTGCCTGGAGCCAACTAGGTGATACGCAGTATTTT
CDR3 protein: CAWSQLGDTQYF
V gene: TRBV30
J gene: TRBJ2-3
D gene: -
clone size: -

CDR3 DNA: TGTGCCAGCAGCGTAGGAGGACAGGGCCGTTTAGAGACCCAGTACTTC
CDR3 protein: CASSVGGQGRLETQYF
V gene: TRBV9
J gene: TRBJ2-5
D gene: TRBD1
clone size: -

CDR3 DNA: TGTGCCAGCAGCTTGGGGTGGGACAGGGAAGCCGGGGAGCTGTTTTTT
CDR3 protein: CASSLGWDREAGELFF
V gene: TRBV5-4
J gene: TRBJ2-2
D gene: TRBD1
clone size: -

CDR3 DNA: TGCGCCAGCAGCTTGTCGGGGGGCGTCACTGAAGCTTTCTTT
CDR3 protein: CASSLSGGVTEAFF
V gene: TRBV5-1
J gene: TRBJ1-1
D gene: -
clone size: -

CDR3 DNA: TGTGCCAGCAGCTTATTATCAGGACCGGGAGATAACTACAATGAGCAGTTCTTC
CDR3 protein: CASSLLSGPGDNYNEQFF
V gene: TRBV7-3
J gene: TRBJ2-1
D gene: -
clone size: -

CDR3 DNA: TGCGCCAGCAGCTTGGAGGGGGGGCAGTTCTTC
CDR3 protein: CASSLEGGQFF
V gene: TRBV5-1
J gene: TRBJ2-1
D gene: -
clone size: once

CDR3 DNA: TGCGCCAGCCGAGGGGCAGATACGCAGTATTTT
CDR3 protein: CASRGADTQYF
V gene: TRBV5-1
J gene: TRBJ2-3
D gene: -
clone size: -

CDR3 DNA: TGTGCCAGCAGCTTAGGTCGAGGCTACACTGAAGCTTTCTTT
CDR3 protein: CASSLGRGYTEAFF
V gene: TRBV11-2
J gene: TRBJ1-1
D gene: -
clone size: -

CDR3 DNA: TGTGCCAGTAGTCACACCTATAAAACAGGGGCTGGGGGTCAGCCCCAGCATTTT
CDR3 protein: CASSHTYKTGAGGQPQHF
V gene: TRBV19
J gene: TRBJ1-5
D gene: TRBD1
clone size: -

CDR3 DNA: TGTGCCAGCAGCTTCATTTCATTGGGGGGAGCAGGAGAGACCCAGTACTTC
CDR3 protein: CASSFISLGGAGETQYF
V gene: TRBV5-6
J gene: TRBJ2-5
D gene: -
clone size: few

CDR3 DNA: TGCGCCAGCAGCCAAGATGTAGGGTACCAAGAGACCCAGTACTTC
CDR3 protein: CASSQDVGYQETQYF
V gene: TRBV4-3
J gene: TRBJ2-5
D gene: -
clone size: -

CDR3 DNA: TGCGCCAGCAGCTTGGCCGGGGGGAGGGCCAAAAACATTCAGTACTTC
CDR3 protein: CASSLAGGRAKNIQYF
V gene: TRBV5-1
J gene: TRBJ2-4
D gene: TRBD2
clone size: -

CDR3 DNA: TGCGCCAGCAGCTTGGGTGGGGATTTGGCTGAAGCTTTCTTT
CDR3 protein: CASSLGGDLAEAFF
V gene: TRBV5-1
J gene: TRBJ1-1
D gene: -
clone size: -

CDR3 DNA: TGTGCCAGCAGCGAGAGAGGGGACAGGAGGAATGAAAAACTGTTTTTT
CDR3 protein: CASSERGDRRNEKLFF
V gene: TRBV9
J gene: TRBJ1-4
D gene: TRBD1
clone size: -

CDR3 DNA: TGTGCCAGTCCCCCCCGCCCGGGAACATACAATGAGCAGTTCTTC
CDR3 protein: CASPPRPGTYNEQFF
V gene: TRBV6-4
J gene: TRBJ2-1
D gene: -
clone size: -

CDR3 DNA: TGTGCCAGCAGTTTATCAGGGTGGGGCTATGGCTACACCTTC
CDR3 protein: CASSLSGWGYGYTF
V gene: TRBV27
J gene: TRBJ1-2
D gene: -
clone size: -

CDR3 DNA: TGTGCCAGCAGTTTAGTTCCGGGGGAAGTAGACTTC
CDR3 protein: CASSLVPGEVDF
V gene: TRBV28
J gene: TRBJ2-7
D gene: -
clone size: -

CDR3 DNA: TGTGCCAGCAGGCAGGGGTTGGCCAAAAACATTCAGTACTTC
CDR3 protein: CASRQGLAKNIQYF
V gene: TRBV2
J gene: TRBJ2-4
D gene: -
clone size: -

CDR3 DNA: TGTGCCAGCAGTTACTCTTCCGGGTTCCTTGGCCAGCCCCAGCATTTT
CDR3 protein: CASSYSSGFLGQPQHF
V gene: TRBV6-5
J gene: TRBJ1-5
D gene: -
clone size: -

CDR3 DNA: TGTGCCAGCAGCCGACAGGGGGCATATGGCTACACCTTC
CDR3 protein: CASSRQGAYGYTF
V gene: TRBV2
J gene: TRBJ1-2
D gene: TRBD1
clone size: -

CDR3 DNA: TGTGCCATCAGTTCCGCGACTAGCGGGAGTCTCGACGAGCAGTACTTC
CDR3 protein: CAISSATSGSLDEQYF
V gene: TRBV10-3
J gene: TRBJ2-7
D gene: TRBD2
clone size: few

CDR3 DNA: TGTGCCAGCAGCTTAGATATCCTGAACACTGAAGCTTTCTTT
CDR3 protein: CASSLDILNTEAFF
V gene: TRBV11-1
J gene: TRBJ1-1
D gene: -
clone size: -

CDR3 DNA: TGCGCCAGCAGCCCCGCGAGTGATAGCGGGAACACAGATACGCAGTATTTT
CDR3 protein: CASSPASDSGNTDTQYF
V gene: TRBV4-1
J gene: TRBJ2-3
D gene: TRBD2
clone size: -

CDR3 DNA: TGCGCCAGCAGCCAAGACCTGGACAGGGCAAACTATGGCTACACCTTC
CDR3 protein: CASSQDLDRANYGYTF
V gene: TRBV4-3
J gene: TRBJ1-2
D gene: TRBD1
clone size: -

CDR3 DNA: TGCGCCAGCAGCTTGGCGGGGGACAGGGGAAATTCACCCCTCCACTTT
CDR3 protein: CASSLAGDRGNSPLHF
V gene: TRBV5-1
J gene: TRBJ1-6
D gene: TRBD1
clone size: -

CDR3 DNA: TGTGCCAGCAGCCCCGGACTTAGAACCGGGGAGCTGTTTTTT
CDR3 protein: CASSPGLRTGELFF
V gene: TRBV7-2
J gene: TRBJ2-2
D gene: -
clone size: -

CDR3 DNA: TGTGCCTCAGGGGCACTCTATGGCTACACCTTC
CDR3 protein: CASGALYGYTF
V gene: TRBV27
J gene: TRBJ1-2
D gene: -
clone size: once

CDR3 DNA: TGTGCCAGCAGCCAAACCCCTGGGGATACGCAGTATTTT
CDR3 protein: CASSQTPGDTQYF
V gene: TRBV13
J gene: TRBJ2-3
D gene: -
clone size: once

CDR3 DNA: TGCGCCAGCAGCTCCCAATATAGCGGCTTGGGCTACAATGAGCAGTTCTTC
CDR3 protein: CASSSQYSGLGYNEQFF
V gene: TRBV5-1
J gene: TRBJ2-1
D gene: -
clone size: -

CDR3 DNA: TGTGCCAGCAGTTACTCCGGACTCATCTATGGCTACACCTTC
CDR3 protein: CASSYSGLIYGYTF
V gene: TRBV6-6
J gene: TRBJ1-2
D gene: -
clone size: -

CDR3 DNA: TGTGCCTGTTTGTTCCCCCTGACAGGACTATCCTACGAGCAGTACTTC
CDR3 protein: CACLFPLTGLSYEQYF
V gene: TRBV30
J gene: TRBJ2-7
D gene: -
clone size: -

CDR3 DNA: TGCAGTGCTAGAGTGGGGTATGGCTACACCTTC
CDR3 protein: CSARVGYGYTF
V gene: TRBV20-1
J gene: TRBJ1-2
D gene: -
clone size: -